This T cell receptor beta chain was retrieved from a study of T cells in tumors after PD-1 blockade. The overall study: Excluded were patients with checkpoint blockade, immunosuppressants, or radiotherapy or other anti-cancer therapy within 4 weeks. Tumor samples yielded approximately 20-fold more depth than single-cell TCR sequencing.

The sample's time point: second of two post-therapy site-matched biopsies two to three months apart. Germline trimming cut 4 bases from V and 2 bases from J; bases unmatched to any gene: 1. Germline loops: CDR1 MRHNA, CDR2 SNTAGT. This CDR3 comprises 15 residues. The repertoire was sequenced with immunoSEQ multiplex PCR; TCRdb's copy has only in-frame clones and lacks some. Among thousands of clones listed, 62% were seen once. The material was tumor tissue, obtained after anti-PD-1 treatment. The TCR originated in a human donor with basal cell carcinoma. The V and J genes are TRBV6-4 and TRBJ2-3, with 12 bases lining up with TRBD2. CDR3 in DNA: TGTGCCAGCAGTGCTAGCGGGGGGGCCACAGATACGCAGTATTTT. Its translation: CASSASGGATDTQYF.